This T cell receptor beta chain was sequenced in a study of CD8 T cell repertoires and HIV-1 epitope variants (dated by TCRdb to about 2020). Study-level background: In separate culture wells, T cells were stimulated with each of twenty-five peptides that represented autologous and known Gag and Nef epitope variants. The epitopes tested covered three Gag epitope families plus Nef HW9 and YT9. Cultures were maintained for 9 to 11 days in IMDM with gentamicin, and half-media changes adding IL-2, IL-7 and IL-15 were performed on days 3 and 7. T cells were enriched with the EasySep Human T Cell Enrichment Kit and co-cultured with equal numbers of autologous T cell-negative cells as antigen-presenting cells. Running each culture condition in triplicate, except for one peptide done in duplicate, gave a total of about 91 T cell cultures. An aliquot of 1M T cells was set aside as an uncultured baseline condition, separate from the 80 or so T cell cultures. A CMV, EBV and flu peptide pool, the Ebola AY9 epitope as negative control, and a no-peptide well were included as control conditions. The investigation overall reported the following: The assay identified only TCR beta chains and indicated proliferation in response to antigen, without indicating T cell function or cytokine profile. The Nef KF9 family was recognized by five clonotypes and the HW9 family by one, and no responses to the TAALDMSHF plasma variant were observed. The study identified roughly 9 antigen-specific TCR beta clonotypes, more than five of which appeared to be cross-reactive for autologous or known escape epitope variants.

The immunoSEQ platform was used to sequence TCR beta CDR3 regions at survey depth. The QIAamp DNA micro kit was used to extract genomic DNA from every cultured and uncultured CD8+ T cell population. On the authors' methods: Samples with fewer than 5,000 productive reads were excluded, resulting in the removal of about 7% of the roughly 80 HIV peptide-stimulated cultures. A MANAFEST web app trimmed sequences to CDR3 and removed nonproductive sequences, CDR3s under 5 amino acids, and those not starting C or ending F/W. For a clonotype to count as antigen-specific, the clonotype had to expand relative to the no-peptide control in at least 2 of 3 replicates at FDR 0.01, and only within one epitope family. A specific clonotype also had to show a frequency at least fivefold higher than in wells stimulated with peptides from other epitope families. TCRdb took this table from immuneACCESS and kept in-frame rearrangements with V and J called. Such tables lack part of the clones; where checked against another copy, unresolved V genes explain under half of the gap, and the rest is unexplained. V, J and clone size reflect that table, while D and trimming were determined from the DNA. This sample is represented by approximately 5,000 clones; around two thirds of them were singletons. The top ten constitute over 35% of the sample.

The EasySep Human CD8+ T Cell Enrichment Kit was used on day 10 to isolate CD8+ T cells from every culture. This clone was seen a few times. This clone's antigen is unknown. One base away there is no much larger clone; base qualities are not given. CDR1 and CDR2 are drawn from the germline V gene: LGHNA, YNFKEQ. V ends up 1 base short and J 4 bases short, with an unmatched junction base count of 1. From its cysteine to its phenylalanine, the CDR3 spans 15 amino acids. Only the CDR3 DNA is retained, 45 bases long and in frame from the first base. The rearrangement combines TRBV4-2 with TRBJ1-1, with 12 bases matching TRBD1. Sequenced input: cultured CD8+ T cells derived from PBMCs. This sequence was found in a male donor with HIV. The CDR3: CASSQGDRGPTEAFF. The nucleotide sequence reads TGTGCCAGCAGCCAAGGGGACAGGGGGCCCACTGAAGCTTTCTTT.